A single sample is the source of the 27 T cell receptor beta chains below, sequenced in a study of vaccination effects on CD4 cells after COVID-19. Sequencing in the ViraFEST assay came after antigen-specific CD4+ T cells had been expanded with viral peptide pools, which were used to stimulate PBMC. Following culture for around 9 days, CD4+ T cells were isolated. For these TCRs, the target antigens are not known. The method was immunoSEQ multiplex PCR; TCRdb's version includes in-frame clones alone and lacks a portion of them. The table records around 54,000 clones, roughly 76% of them present only once. The sequencing here drew on CD4+ T cells from PBMCs cultured with HCoV-229E spike peptides, taken before COVID-19 vaccination. The receptor source for this set is a human donor who received a COVID-19 vaccine.

Only a few counts were recorded for this clone. The chain recombines TRBV2 with TRBJ1-5; D is uncertain. Germline V gene lookup returns CDR1 SNHLY and CDR2 FYNNEI. V was clipped by 2 bases and J by 4 bases, with 6 bases between them. There are 13 residues in the CDR3. CDR3 DNA sequence: TGTGCCAGCAGTGAACTATGGAATCAGCCCCAGCATTTT. Its protein is CASSELWNQPQHF.

This chain links TRBV10-2 with TRBJ2-7, with TRBD1 identical over 12 bases. V gave up 6 bases and J gave up 7 bases; unmatched junction bases: 10. The CDR3 has 15 amino acids. CDR1 is WSHSY and CDR2 is SAAADI in the germline V gene. CDR3 bases: TGCGCCAGCAGGGGTCCGGGACAGGGGGCGAGGGAGCAGTACGTC. It is translated as CASRGPGQGAREQYV.

The V call is TRBV6-1, the J call TRBJ1-5, with 7 positions matching TRBD1. The junction had 14 bases not matched to a gene; V was cut back by 2 bases and J by 7 bases. This CDR3 has 17 amino acids. Germline-derived CDR1 and CDR2 are MNHNS and SASEGT. CDR3 loop: CASSEFGTVMISQPQHF. As DNA, the CDR3 is TGTGCCAGCAGTGAATTTGGGACAGTCATGATCTCGCAGCCCCAGCATTTT.

J is TRBJ2-3 and V is TRBV5-4; TRBD2 aligns across 8 bases. The CDR3 sequence is 18 residues long. Unmatched junction bases numbered 13, after V lost 4 bases and J lost 0 bases. Germline V gene data show CDR1 as SGHNT and CDR2 as YYREEE (reference sequence). The CDR3 DNA reads TGTGCCAGCAGCCCGATATTGGTAGCGGGGACTAGCACAGATACGCAGTATTTT. Protein product: CASSPILVAGTSTDTQYF.

CDR3 loop: CASSRAGTGELFF. Here the CDR3 DNA reads TGTGCCAGCTCACGGGCAGGGACCGGGGAGCTGTTTTTT. V and J are TRBV18 and TRBJ2-2; D perhaps matches TRBD1 (5 bases). The length of the CDR3 is 13 residues. Germline loops: CDR1 KGHSH, CDR2 LQKENI. Trimming pared 4 bases from V and 5 bases from J, leaving 8 bases between.

This clone was observed a single time. The J gene is TRBJ1-2, the V gene TRBV2; D is undetermined. Trimming cost V 5 bases and J 7 bases, with 14 bases left between them. CDR1 and CDR2 from the germline V gene are SNHLY and FYNNEI. This CDR3 spans 13 amino acids. CDR3 DNA sequence: TGTGCCAGCAGTTCGACGGGGAACGGTGGCTACACCTTC. This gives the protein CASSSTGNGGYTF.

The chain couples TRBV3-1 (or the pseudogene TRBV3-2) to TRBJ2-5; 7 bases are shared with TRBD2. This CDR3 has 14 amino acids. With V trimmed by 3 bases and J by 0 bases, 1 base remained unmatched. Germline V CDR1 and CDR2: LGHDT, YNNKEL (reference sequence). This chain's CDR3 is CASSHGTNQETQYF. The CDR3 bases are TGTGCCAGCAGCCACGGGACTAACCAAGAGACCCAGTACTTC.

The V call is TRBV24-1, the J call TRBJ2-3; D assignment may be TRBD1 or TRBD2 (5 bases each). The CDR3 extends over 16 amino acids. Trimming took off 1 base at V and 0 bases at J, with 10 bases between the two ends. The germline V gene encodes CDR1 KGHDR and CDR2 SFDVKD. The CDR3 region is CATSDFGGTSTDTQYF. The CDR3 DNA reads TGTGCCACCAGTGATTTTGGGGGAACTAGCACAGATACGCAGTATTTT.

This clone showed up just once. This chain connects TRBV24-1 to TRBJ2-6, with unresolved D. V was cut by 0 bases and J by 4 bases, with 3 bases left in between. The germline CDR1 and CDR2 sequences are KGHDR and SFDVKD. The CDR3 extends over 14 amino acids. The CDR3 bases are TGTGCCACCAGTGATTTGAGAGGGGCCAACGTCCTGACTTTC. Protein: CATSDLRGANVLTF.

This clone was observed a single time. The chain has TRBV24-1 and TRBJ2-2; perhaps TRBD2 as D (7 bases). The CDR3 contains 14 residues. CDR1 is KGHDR and CDR2 is SFDVKD in the germline V gene. Between the trimmed V and J ends, which lost 9 bases and 3 bases, there was a span of 13 bases. CDR3 amino acids: CATGRGQDTGELFF. DNA for the CDR3: TGTGCCACCGGGCGGGGGCAGGACACCGGGGAGCTGTTTTTT.

The chain carries TRBV11-2 and TRBJ2-7; D possibly corresponds to TRBD1 (6 bases). The CDR3 extends over 13 amino acids. Between the trimmed V and J ends, which lost 5 bases and 5 bases, there was a span of 13 bases. The germline gives CDR1 SGHAT, CDR2 FQNNGV. The CDR3 DNA sequence: TGTGCCAGCAGCCCGCTCAGGGGACACGAGCAGTACGTC. The encoded protein is CASSPLRGHEQYV.

V gene TRBV2 combines with J gene TRBJ2-3; 8 positions match TRBD2. V trimming: 6 bases; J trimming: 0 bases; junction bases outside the gene matches: 2. The CDR3 contains 14 residues. Germline CDR1 and CDR2: SNHLY and FYNNEI. In nucleotides, the CDR3 is TGTGCCAGCAGGACTAGCGCCAGCACAGATACGCAGTATTTT. Its protein product is CASRTSASTDTQYF.

This clone was seen only a few times. The chain combines TRBV19 with TRBJ1-5; D is unclear. V lost 8 bases, J lost 3 bases, and 8 bases lay in between. There are 12 residues in the CDR3. Germline CDR1 reads LNHDA; CDR2 reads SQIVND (reference sequence). The CDR3 DNA sequence: TGTGCCAGTTGCGTCAACAATCAGCCCCAGCATTTT. Residues: CASCVNNQPQHF.

This chain joins TRBV25-1 and TRBJ1-1; D unclear. Germline assignment: CDR1 MGHDK and CDR2 SYGVNS. Trimming pared 3 bases from V and 5 bases from J, leaving 7 bases between. The CDR3 consists of 12 residues. CDR3 sequence: CASSEVETEAFF. DNA for the CDR3: TGTGCCAGCAGTGAGGTCGAGACTGAAGCTTTCTTT.

The chain has TRBV18 and TRBJ2-1, with D possibly matching TRBD2 (6 bases). Germline V gene sequence: CDR1 KGHSH, CDR2 LQKENI. The CDR3 spans 13 residues. Trimming stripped 6 bases from V and 4 bases from J, with 10 bases between. CDR3 region: CASSSGLYNEQFF. In nucleotides, the CDR3 is TGTGCCAGCTCGAGCGGGTTGTACAATGAGCAGTTCTTC.

This clone was observed once. The chain combines TRBV5-5 with TRBJ1-4; the match to TRBD1 covers 9 bases. J gave up 7 bases and V 4 bases, and 5 bases lay outside the gene matches. The CDR3 spans 14 residues. From germline, CDR1 is SGHKS and CDR2 YYEKEE (reference sequence). The CDR3: CASSGGQGSEKLFF. The CDR3 coding sequence is TGTGCCAGCAGCGGGGGACAGGGTAGTGAAAAACTGTTTTTT. Based on the CDR3 plus reference TRBV5-5 and TRBJ1-4, the full variable domain is DAGVTQSPTHLIKTRGQQVTLRCSPISGHKSVSWYQQVLGQGPQFIFQYYEKEERGRGNFPDRFSARQFPNYSSELNVNALLLGDSALYLCASSGGQGSEKLFFGSGTQLSVL.

The chain carries TRBV7-9 and TRBJ1-2; no clear D. The CDR3 has 15 amino acids. The V gene's germline CDR1 is SEHNR and CDR2 FQNEAQ (reference sequence). V was trimmed by 1 base and J by 0 bases, leaving 9 bases between them. The DNA for the CDR3 is TGTGCCAGCAGCTTAGTTCATGGGGCTAACTATGGCTACACCTTC. As protein: CASSLVHGANYGYTF.

For the CDR3, the DNA is TGTGCCAGCAGCCGGGGGGGTTCGGAGACCCAGTACTTC. Translated, it gives CASSRGGSETQYF. This sequence joins TRBV7-3 and TRBJ2-5; 8 nucleotides align to TRBD2. This CDR3 is built from 13 residues. J gave up 5 bases and V 5 bases, and 4 bases lay outside the gene matches. Germline V lookup: CDR1 SGHTA, CDR2 FQGTGA.

The CDR3 spells CASRRDSAHMNTEAFF. CDR3 bases: TGCGCCAGCAGGCGGGACAGTGCCCACATGAACACTGAAGCTTTCTTT. V usage is TRBV5-1 and J usage is TRBJ1-1; 7 bases are a match to TRBD1. Per germline, CDR1 SGHRS and CDR2 YFSETQ. The CDR3 consists of 16 residues. V shed 5 bases and J 0 bases; nucleotides not matched to a gene: 10.

The V gene is TRBV30, the J gene TRBJ1-2; D remains ambiguous. Germline lookup yields CDR1 GTSNPN and CDR2 SVGIG (reference sequence). CDR3 size: 13 residues. Between the trimmed V and J ends, which lost 3 bases and 4 bases, there was a span of 12 bases. CDR3 amino acids: CAWSPHSTYGYTF. The CDR3 DNA is TGTGCCTGGAGCCCCCATTCGACCTATGGCTACACCTTC.

This clone was found once. The genes are TRBV5-5 and TRBJ1-4; D might be TRBD1 (5 bases). V lost 3 bases to trimming and J lost 7 bases, with 10 bases between them. This CDR3 spans 13 amino acids. Germline V CDR1 and CDR2: SGHKS, YYEKEE (reference sequence). The CDR3 DNA reads as TGTGCCAGCAGCTCCTACGACAGTGAAAAACTGTTTTTT. It yields the protein CASSSYDSEKLFF.

The J gene is TRBJ2-5, the V gene TRBV2, with 8 bases matching TRBD1. Germline V gives CDR1 SNHLY, CDR2 FYNNEI. This CDR3 comprises 14 residues. V lost 6 bases to trimming and J lost 4 bases; unmatched junction nucleotides: 7. This CDR3 is CASRDRTGPETQYF. In DNA, the CDR3 is TGTGCCAGCAGGGACCGGACAGGGCCAGAGACCCAGTACTTC. Complete variable domain (other parts from reference TRBV2 and TRBJ2-5): EPEVTQTPSHQVTQMGQEVILRCVPISNHLYFYWYRQILGQKVEFLVSFYNNEISEKSEIFDDQFSVERPDGSNFTLKIRSTKLEDSAMYFCASRDRTGPETQYFGPGTRLLVL.

In this sample, this clone turned up once. V usage is TRBV5-1 and J usage is TRBJ2-3, with D hard to call. This CDR3 region has 14 residues. Trimming took 7 bases from V and 0 from J, leaving 12 bases between them. Germline values: CDR1 SGHRS, CDR2 YFSETQ. The CDR3 sequence is CASGPLPSTDTQYF. The CDR3, as DNA: TGCGCCAGCGGGCCCCTACCCAGCACAGATACGCAGTATTTT.

The rearrangement uses TRBV5-1 and TRBJ2-2, with TRBD1 matching over 10 bases. Germline V gene sequence: CDR1 SGHRS, CDR2 YFSETQ. V lost 0 bases, J lost 4 bases, and 0 bases stayed unmatched. The CDR3 runs to 15 residues. CDR3 nucleotides: TGCGCCAGCAGCTTGGGGACAGGGGGCACCGGGGAGCTGTTTTTT. This gives the protein CASSLGTGGTGELFF.

J is TRBJ1-1 and V is TRBV19; D remains unclear. Germline V gene sequence: CDR1 LNHDA, CDR2 SQIVND (reference sequence). V lost 3 bases to trimming and J lost 5 bases, with 7 bases between them. The CDR3 consists of 12 residues. The CDR3 is CASSMGRTEAFF. CDR3 nucleotide sequence: TGTGCCAGTAGTATGGGGAGGACTGAAGCTTTCTTT.

V and J are TRBV6-5 and TRBJ1-1, with 8 bases fitting TRBD1. The V gene end was trimmed by 6 bases and the J gene end by 2 bases; junction bases not matched to a gene: 8. Per the germline V gene, CDR1 is MNHEY and CDR2 is SVGAGI. The CDR3 is made up of 15 amino acids. The CDR3 region is CASRRTGTSNTEAFF. The CDR3, as DNA: TGTGCCAGCAGAAGGACAGGGACGAGCAACACTGAAGCTTTCTTT.

This rearrangement joins TRBV3-1 (or the pseudogene TRBV3-2) to TRBJ2-1; tentative D call: TRBD1 (5 bases). The CDR3 is 15 amino acids. V dropped 1 base and J dropped 4 bases, with 11 bases sitting between them. Germline values: CDR1 LGHDT, CDR2 YNNKEL (reference sequence). CDR3 region: CASSQGAGQYNEQFF. The CDR3 DNA reads TGTGCCAGCAGCCAAGGGGCAGGGCAGTACAATGAGCAGTTCTTC.